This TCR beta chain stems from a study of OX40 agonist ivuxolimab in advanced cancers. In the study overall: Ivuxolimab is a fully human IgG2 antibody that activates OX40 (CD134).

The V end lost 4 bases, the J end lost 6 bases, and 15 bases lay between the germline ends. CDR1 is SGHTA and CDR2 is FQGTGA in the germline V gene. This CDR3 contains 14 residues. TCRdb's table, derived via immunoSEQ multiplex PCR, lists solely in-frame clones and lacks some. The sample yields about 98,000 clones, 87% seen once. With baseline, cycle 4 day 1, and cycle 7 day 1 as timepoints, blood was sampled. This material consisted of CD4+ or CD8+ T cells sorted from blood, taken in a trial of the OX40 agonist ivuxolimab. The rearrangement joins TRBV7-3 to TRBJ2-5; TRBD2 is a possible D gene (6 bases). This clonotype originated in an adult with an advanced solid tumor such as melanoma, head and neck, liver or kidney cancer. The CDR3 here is CASSSQTRGQTQYF. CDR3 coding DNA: TGTGCCAGCAGCTCCCAGACTAGAGGGCAGACCCAGTACTTC.